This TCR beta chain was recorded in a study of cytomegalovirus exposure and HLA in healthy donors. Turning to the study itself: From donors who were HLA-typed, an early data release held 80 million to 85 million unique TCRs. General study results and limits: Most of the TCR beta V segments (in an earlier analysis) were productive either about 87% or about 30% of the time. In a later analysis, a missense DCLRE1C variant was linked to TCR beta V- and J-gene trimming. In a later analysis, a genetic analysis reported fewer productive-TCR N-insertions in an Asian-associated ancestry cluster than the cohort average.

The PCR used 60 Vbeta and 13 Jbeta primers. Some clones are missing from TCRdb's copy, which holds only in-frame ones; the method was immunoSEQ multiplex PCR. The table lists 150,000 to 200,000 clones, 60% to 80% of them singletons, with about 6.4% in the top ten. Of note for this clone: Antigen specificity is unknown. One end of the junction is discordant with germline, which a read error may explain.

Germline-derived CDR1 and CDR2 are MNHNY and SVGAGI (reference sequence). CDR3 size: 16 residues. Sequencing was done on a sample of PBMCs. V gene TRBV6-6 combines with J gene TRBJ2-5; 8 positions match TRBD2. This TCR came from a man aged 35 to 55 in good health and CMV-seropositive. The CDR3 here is CASSWGTAGRGEAQYF. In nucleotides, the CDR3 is TGTGCCAGCAGTTGGGGGACTGCCGGGAGGGGAGAGGCCCAGTACTTC.